This TCR beta chain is drawn from a study of spatial heterogeneity in lung cancer. This sample's time point: sample taken at primary tumor resection. Germline V gives CDR1 MDHEN, CDR2 SYDVKM. CDR3 length equals 16 residues. V shed 2 bases, J shed 2 bases, and the junction held 4 bases outside the gene matches. In TCRdb, the 5' RACE reads were re-called with MiXCR into one record per CDR3 protein. The sample yields some 44,000 distinct CDR3 sequences, roughly 15% seen once. This chain joins TRBV28 and TRBJ1-5; 9 nucleotides agree with TRBD1. The origin of this receptor is a male donor with early-stage non-small cell lung cancer. The sample consisted of PBMCs, taken at surgery. Here the CDR3 reads CASSLGTGSGNQPQHF. DNA of the CDR3: TGTGCCAGCAGTTTAGGGACAGGGAGTGGCAATCAGCCCCAGCATTTT. Using reference TRBV28 and TRBJ1-5 for the parts outside the CDR3, the full variable domain is DVKVTQSSRYLVKRTGEKVFLECVQDMDHENMFWYRQDPGLGLRLIYFSYDVKMKEKGDIPEGYSVSREKKERFSLILESASTNQTSMYLCASSLGTGSGNQPQHFGDGTRLSIL.